This T cell receptor beta chain originates from a study of yellow fever vaccine responses in identical twins. TCRdb re-analysed the RT-PCR reads in MiXCR, keeping a single row per CDR3 protein. The table has a few thousand distinct CDR3 sequences, about four fifths seen once. Study-wide results and caveats: Among the twins, the vaccine T cell response reportedly seemed partly convergent and partly personalized.

Regarding this clonotype: The antigen is not known.

This CDR3 has 18 amino acids. Trimming at V came to 3 bases and at J to 5 bases, leaving 17 bases not matched to a gene. Germline V gene data show CDR1 as LGHNA and CDR2 as YSLEER. The input for sequencing was T cells from blood (PBMCs), unsorted or a sorted subset (not recorded which), taken before or after yellow fever vaccination (not recorded which). This sequence was found in a woman under 30 who received the yellow fever vaccine. V gene TRBV4-3 combines with J gene TRBJ2-5; 8 bases map to TRBD1. The CDR3 nucleotides read TGCGCCAGCAGCCAGGGGACAGGTAGAGGGGTGGACGTTGAGACCCAGTACTTC. Translated: CASSQGTGRGVDVETQYF.